This T cell receptor beta chain appears in the sequencing data of a study of CXCR3-negative and CXCR3-positive naive CD8 T cells. Study summary: Each library held about 1.5 +/- 0.3 million TRB reads, 130 million to 150 million in total. General study results and limits: Memory cells diverged, while naive CXCR3-positive and CXCR3-negative cells had similar TRBV-TRBJ usage. TRB CDR3 hydrophobicity was greater in CXCR3-positive naive cells than in CXCR3-negative naive cells.

Preparation of TRB cDNA libraries relied on 5' RACE carrying UMI labels. TCRdb re-called the 5' RACE reads and gives one entry per CDR3 protein, without DNA. This repertoire includes approximately 120,000 distinct CDR3 sequences. As to this clonotype: The antigen is not known.

The source is a human donor in good health. Some clones in this sample may be carry-over from other donors' samples. Sequenced material: naive CXCR3+ CD8+ T cells from blood. Subset meaning: CD45RO-CCR7+CD27+CD95- naive CD8+ T cells expressing CXCR3 (TNR3+).

CDR3 loop: CASSIAATDTQYF. The chain uses TRBV19 and TRBJ2-3. This CDR3 region has 13 residues. Germline CDR1 reads LNHDA; CDR2 reads SQIVND (reference sequence). Supplemented by reference TRBV19 and TRBJ2-3, the full variable domain reads DGGITQSPKYLFRKEGQNVTLSCEQNLNHDAMYWYRQDPGQGLRLIYYSQIVNDFQKGDIAEGYSVSREKKESFPLTVTSAQKNPTAFYLCASSIAATDTQYFGPGTRLTVL.